Presented here are 27 T cell receptor beta chains from one specimen sequenced in a study of sequential checkpoint blockade in melanoma. Regarding treatment: randomized to nivolumab then ipilimumab (arm A) or the reverse (arm B). The repertoire was sequenced with immunoSEQ multiplex PCR; TCRdb's copy has only in-frame clones and lacks some. The table shows some 9,000 clones, with over 50% occurring only once. Sequenced material: CD8+ T cells sorted from blood (inferred from file names), taken from a patient given nivolumab and ipilimumab in sequence. Source of these receptors: a human donor with melanoma.

The genes are TRBV7-2 and TRBJ1-2; D may be TRBD1 (5 bases). The CDR3 consists of 15 residues. V dropped 3 bases and J dropped 4 bases, with 15 bases sitting between them. The germline V gene encodes CDR1 SGHTA and CDR2 FQGNSA. In DNA form, the CDR3 reads TGTGCCAGCAGCTTTACGGACGGGGGAGGCTATGGCTACACCTTC. Translating gives CASSFTDGGGYGYTF.

V and J are TRBV6-1 and TRBJ2-5; 7 nucleotides agree with TRBD1. The J call could be wrong; TRBJ2-7 is a better fit for the DNA end. This CDR3 has 13 amino acids. Germline assignment: CDR1 MNHNS and CDR2 SASEGT. CDR3 coding DNA: TGTGCCACCGGTCGACAGGGTATATACGAGCAGTACTTC. Translation gives CATGRQGIYEQYF.

This clone turned up a few times. CDR3 nucleotide sequence: TGTGCCAGTAGTATGGTGCTAGCGGGGGTATCGCAGTATTTT. It specifies CASSMVLAGVSQYF. This chain connects TRBV19 to TRBJ2-3, with 10 bases matching TRBD2. V shed 3 bases, J shed 10 bases, and the junction held 7 bases outside the gene matches. The length of the CDR3 is 14 residues. Germline V gene lookup returns CDR1 LNHDA and CDR2 SQIVND (reference sequence).

The chain is built from TRBV28 and TRBJ2-1, with D tentatively TRBD1 (6 bases). V lost 3 bases, J lost 10 bases, and 13 bases lay in between. This CDR3 spans 13 amino acids. Germline-derived CDR1 and CDR2 are MDHEN and SYDVKM. The CDR3 loop reads CASSFNRQAEQFF. The CDR3 DNA reads TGTGCCAGCAGTTTTAACCGACAGGCAGAGCAGTTCTTC.

This chain links TRBV9 with TRBJ2-5; 12 bases agree with TRBD2. Losses at the gene ends were 0 bases for V and 5 bases for J; bases not matched to a gene: 14. CDR1 and CDR2 from the germline V gene are SGDLS and YYNGEE. The CDR3 is 19 residues long. The DNA for the CDR3 is TGTGCCAGCAGCGTAGACGGTGGGACTAGCGGGCGGCCATTGGAGACCCAGTACTTC. It specifies CASSVDGGTSGRPLETQYF.

This clone was observed a few times. The CDR3, as DNA: TGCGCCAGCAGCCAAGTTCCCCAGGTTAACTATGGCTACACCTTC. This gives the protein CASSQVPQVNYGYTF. The gene calls are TRBV4-1 and TRBJ1-2; D remains unclear. The CDR3 spans 15 residues. V gave up 1 base and J gave up 1 base, with 10 bases separating them. From germline, CDR1 is MGHRA and CDR2 YSYEKL.

The chain links TRBV6-5 to TRBJ1-2; unclear D gene. V lost 0 bases to trimming and J lost 5 bases, with 16 bases between them. Germline V gives CDR1 MNHEY, CDR2 SVGAGI. The CDR3 runs 16 residues. CDR3 coding DNA: TGTGCCAGCAGTTACTCGATTAGCGGGAACCTATATGGCTACACCTTC. This gives the protein CASSYSISGNLYGYTF.

The V and J genes are TRBV6-5 and TRBJ1-2; TRBD1 aligns across 10 bases. From germline, CDR1 is MNHEY and CDR2 SVGAGI. The CDR3 spans 14 residues. Losses at the gene ends were 6 bases for V and 6 bases for J; bases not matched to a gene: 7. CDR3: CASSRDRGLNGYTF. DNA of the CDR3: TGTGCCAGCAGCCGGGACAGGGGATTAAATGGCTACACCTTC.

The rearrangement joins TRBV7-6 to TRBJ2-3, with D possibly TRBD1 on 6 matching bases. The germline CDR1 and CDR2 sequences are SGHVS and FNYEAQ. The CDR3 runs to 14 residues. V was shortened by 0 bases and J by 3 bases, with 7 bases between the two germline ends. In nucleotides, the CDR3 is TGTGCCAGCAGCTTAGCGGGGACAACAGATACGCAGTATTTT. This codes for CASSLAGTTDTQYF.

This chain uses TRBV6-6 with TRBJ2-7; D uncertain. Deletions cut 5 bases from V and 5 bases from J, with 13 bases between. Looked up from germline, CDR1 is MNHNY and CDR2 is SVGAGI (reference sequence). The CDR3 extends over 13 amino acids. CDR3 protein: CASSINRRDEQYF. The CDR3 coding sequence is TGTGCCAGCAGTATTAACCGGAGAGACGAGCAGTACTTC.

This clone has just a few counts. The gene calls are TRBV4-3 and TRBJ1-2; 7 bases align to TRBD1. In germline, CDR1 is LGHNA, CDR2 YSLEER. The CDR3 loop spans 19 amino acids. V lost 3 bases to trimming and J lost 4 bases; unmatched junction nucleotides: 20. The CDR3 DNA is TGCGCCAGCAGCCACGAATTGACAGGGTCCCCCCTCTATCGCTATGGCTACACCTTC. Translated, it gives CASSHELTGSPLYRYGYTF.

This rearrangement joins TRBV18 to TRBJ1-2; tentative D call: TRBD1 (5 bases). Germline CDR1 reads KGHSH; CDR2 reads LQKENI. The CDR3 is 16 amino acids. Trimming cost V 0 bases and J 1 base, with 12 bases left between them. The CDR3: CASSPPATVLNYGYTF. CDR3 nucleotide sequence: TGTGCCAGCTCACCACCGGCGACAGTTCTTAACTATGGCTACACCTTC.

V usage is TRBV6-6 and J usage is TRBJ1-5, with unresolved D. The CDR3 contains 16 residues. V lost 6 bases and J 7 bases, leaving 22 bases between the germline ends. Germline V gene sequence: CDR1 MNHNY, CDR2 SVGAGI (reference sequence). The CDR3 protein is CASRGSRVGIKQPQHF. DNA for the CDR3: TGTGCCAGCAGGGGGAGCCGGGTGGGGATCAAGCAGCCCCAGCATTTT.

The chain carries TRBV9 and TRBJ2-7; 10 nucleotides line up with TRBD1. Germline assignment: CDR1 SGDLS and CDR2 YYNGEE. The V segment lost 3 bases and the J segment 5 bases; nucleotides outside the gene matches: 2. The CDR3 runs 13 residues. CDR3 loop: CASSAGTGDEQYF. DNA of the CDR3: TGTGCCAGCAGCGCCGGGACAGGGGACGAGCAGTACTTC.

The rearrangement joins TRBV7-9 to TRBJ1-4; 11 bases are a match to TRBD1. The CDR3 has 17 residues. Germline V CDR1 and CDR2: SEHNR, FQNEAQ (reference sequence). V dropped 5 bases and J dropped 7; count of bases not matched to a gene: 12. The CDR3 bases are TGTGCCAGCAGCCTTGGGACAGGGGGAATAAATGGTGAAAAACTGTTTTTT. It translates to CASSLGTGGINGEKLFF. The full variable domain, completed using reference TRBV7-9 and TRBJ1-4, is DTGVSQNPRHKITKRGQNVTFRCDPISEHNRLYWYRQTLGQGPEFLTYFQNEAQLEKSRLLSDRFSAERPKGSFSTLEIQRTEQGDSAMYLCASSLGTGGINGEKLFFGSGTQLSVL.

This clone was seen a handful of times. V and J are TRBV7-9 and TRBJ2-7; 9 nucleotides match TRBD2. Trimming cost V 2 bases and J 3 bases; bases outside gene matches: 5. The CDR3 covers 15 residues. Germline CDR1 reads SEHNR; CDR2 reads FQNEAQ (reference sequence). The CDR3 protein is CASSLSSGGHYEQYF. In DNA form, the CDR3 reads TGTGCCAGCAGCTTATCCAGCGGGGGGCACTACGAGCAGTACTTC.

The chain uses TRBV27 and TRBJ1-6, with TRBD1 matching over 7 bases. The CDR3 has 18 residues. J gave up 3 bases and V 5 bases, and 13 bases lay outside the gene matches. CDR1 and CDR2 from the germline V gene are MNHEY and SMNVEV (reference sequence). The CDR3: CASSIPSTGRSYNSPLHF. CDR3 in DNA: TGTGCCAGCAGTATTCCTTCGACAGGGAGGAGCTATAATTCACCCCTCCACTTT.

The chain is built from TRBV6-5 and TRBJ1-5; D is undetermined. The CDR3 covers 13 residues. Trimming removed 1 base at V and 6 bases at J, with 7 bases between. CDR1 MNHEY and CDR2 SVGAGI come from the germline V gene. DNA of the CDR3: TGTGCCAGCAGTTACTGGGGAGGTCAGCCCCAGCATTTT. Translation gives CASSYWGGQPQHF.

The chain is built from TRBV27 and TRBJ2-7; D might be TRBD1 (5 bases). The CDR3 has 14 amino acids. The germline CDR1 and CDR2 sequences are MNHEY and SMNVEV (reference sequence). V dropped 2 bases and J dropped 2 bases, with 10 bases sitting between them. The CDR3 DNA sequence: TGTGCCAGCAGTTTAATGGGCAGGGCCTACGAGCAGTACTTC. It codes for CASSLMGRAYEQYF.

This clone is judged medium-sized (0.01 to 0.1%). This rearrangement joins TRBV7-2 to TRBJ2-7; TRBD1 agrees at 11 bases. The V gene's germline CDR1 is SGHTA and CDR2 FQGNSA. V gave up 4 bases and J gave up 4 bases; unmatched junction bases: 9. This CDR3 comprises 16 residues. CDR3 sequence (DNA): TGTGCCAGCAGCTCCCTCTGGGACAGGGGGAGGTACGAGCAGTACTTC. Its translation is CASSSLWDRGRYEQYF.

This sequence joins TRBV27 and TRBJ2-2; the D is unclear. The CDR3 contains 13 residues. V was clipped by 4 bases and J by 1 base, with 4 bases between them. CDR1 is MNHEY, CDR2 SMNVEV, per germline (reference sequence). CDR3 loop: CASSYGNTGELFF. CDR3 bases: TGTGCCAGCAGTTACGGGAACACCGGGGAGCTGTTTTTT.

This clone was observed once. The chain recombines TRBV5-5 with TRBJ1-2, with 8 bases that match TRBD1. This CDR3 contains 14 residues. With 5 bases clipped from V and 2 bases from J, the junction kept 5 bases outside the gene matches. Germline CDR1 and CDR2: SGHKS and YYEKEE (reference sequence). Here the CDR3 reads CASRPGQGNYGYTF. The DNA of the CDR3 is TGTGCCAGCAGACCCGGACAGGGCAACTATGGCTACACCTTC.

This clone was seen more than once but under ten times. V is TRBV11-3 and J is TRBJ2-1; no clear D gene. The germline V gene has CDR1 SGHNT and CDR2 YENEEA. The CDR3 has 12 residues. Trimming stripped 4 bases from V and 3 bases from J, with 4 bases between. In nucleotides, the CDR3 is TGTGCCAGCAGCTCCGTCTACAATGAGCAGTTCTTC. This gives the protein CASSSVYNEQFF.

This clone appeared a single time. For the CDR3, the DNA is TGTGCCAGCAGTTTCAAGTCGACAGGGGGTAACTATGGCTACACCTTC. As protein: CASSFKSTGGNYGYTF. This chain connects TRBV28 to TRBJ1-2; 9 positions agree with TRBD1. The trim removed 3 bases at V and 1 base at J, leaving 6 bases unmatched. The length of the CDR3 is 16 residues. Germline loops: CDR1 MDHEN, CDR2 SYDVKM.

The sample holds a few counts of this clone. The rearrangement links TRBV6-5 to TRBJ1-2; the match to TRBD1 covers 7 bases. Losses at the gene ends were 0 bases for V and 4 bases for J; bases not matched to a gene: 8. CDR1 and CDR2 from the germline V gene are MNHEY and SVGAGI. CDR3 length equals 16 residues. The CDR3 DNA reads as TGTGCCAGCAGTTACTCCTCTGGACAGGTGTTCTATGGCTACACCTTC. Amino acid sequence: CASSYSSGQVFYGYTF.

The sample holds a few counts of this clone. The chain uses TRBV14 and TRBJ1-1; 10 bases agree with TRBD1. V trimming: 0 bases; J trimming: 4 bases; junction bases outside the gene matches: 5. In germline, CDR1 is SGHDN, CDR2 FVKESK. The CDR3 runs 16 residues. CDR3 sequence reads: CASSQDGDRGRTEAFF. In DNA form, the CDR3 reads TGTGCCAGCAGCCAAGATGGCGACAGGGGGCGCACTGAAGCTTTCTTT.

The J gene is TRBJ2-5, the V gene TRBV11-2; 9 bases agree with TRBD2. Germline assignment: CDR1 SGHAT and CDR2 FQNNGV. CDR3 length: 15 residues. V dropped 1 base and J dropped 1; count of bases not matched to a gene: 1. CDR3 region: CASSLGTSVQETQYF. CDR3 nucleotide sequence: TGTGCCAGCAGCTTAGGGACTAGCGTCCAAGAGACCCAGTACTTC.